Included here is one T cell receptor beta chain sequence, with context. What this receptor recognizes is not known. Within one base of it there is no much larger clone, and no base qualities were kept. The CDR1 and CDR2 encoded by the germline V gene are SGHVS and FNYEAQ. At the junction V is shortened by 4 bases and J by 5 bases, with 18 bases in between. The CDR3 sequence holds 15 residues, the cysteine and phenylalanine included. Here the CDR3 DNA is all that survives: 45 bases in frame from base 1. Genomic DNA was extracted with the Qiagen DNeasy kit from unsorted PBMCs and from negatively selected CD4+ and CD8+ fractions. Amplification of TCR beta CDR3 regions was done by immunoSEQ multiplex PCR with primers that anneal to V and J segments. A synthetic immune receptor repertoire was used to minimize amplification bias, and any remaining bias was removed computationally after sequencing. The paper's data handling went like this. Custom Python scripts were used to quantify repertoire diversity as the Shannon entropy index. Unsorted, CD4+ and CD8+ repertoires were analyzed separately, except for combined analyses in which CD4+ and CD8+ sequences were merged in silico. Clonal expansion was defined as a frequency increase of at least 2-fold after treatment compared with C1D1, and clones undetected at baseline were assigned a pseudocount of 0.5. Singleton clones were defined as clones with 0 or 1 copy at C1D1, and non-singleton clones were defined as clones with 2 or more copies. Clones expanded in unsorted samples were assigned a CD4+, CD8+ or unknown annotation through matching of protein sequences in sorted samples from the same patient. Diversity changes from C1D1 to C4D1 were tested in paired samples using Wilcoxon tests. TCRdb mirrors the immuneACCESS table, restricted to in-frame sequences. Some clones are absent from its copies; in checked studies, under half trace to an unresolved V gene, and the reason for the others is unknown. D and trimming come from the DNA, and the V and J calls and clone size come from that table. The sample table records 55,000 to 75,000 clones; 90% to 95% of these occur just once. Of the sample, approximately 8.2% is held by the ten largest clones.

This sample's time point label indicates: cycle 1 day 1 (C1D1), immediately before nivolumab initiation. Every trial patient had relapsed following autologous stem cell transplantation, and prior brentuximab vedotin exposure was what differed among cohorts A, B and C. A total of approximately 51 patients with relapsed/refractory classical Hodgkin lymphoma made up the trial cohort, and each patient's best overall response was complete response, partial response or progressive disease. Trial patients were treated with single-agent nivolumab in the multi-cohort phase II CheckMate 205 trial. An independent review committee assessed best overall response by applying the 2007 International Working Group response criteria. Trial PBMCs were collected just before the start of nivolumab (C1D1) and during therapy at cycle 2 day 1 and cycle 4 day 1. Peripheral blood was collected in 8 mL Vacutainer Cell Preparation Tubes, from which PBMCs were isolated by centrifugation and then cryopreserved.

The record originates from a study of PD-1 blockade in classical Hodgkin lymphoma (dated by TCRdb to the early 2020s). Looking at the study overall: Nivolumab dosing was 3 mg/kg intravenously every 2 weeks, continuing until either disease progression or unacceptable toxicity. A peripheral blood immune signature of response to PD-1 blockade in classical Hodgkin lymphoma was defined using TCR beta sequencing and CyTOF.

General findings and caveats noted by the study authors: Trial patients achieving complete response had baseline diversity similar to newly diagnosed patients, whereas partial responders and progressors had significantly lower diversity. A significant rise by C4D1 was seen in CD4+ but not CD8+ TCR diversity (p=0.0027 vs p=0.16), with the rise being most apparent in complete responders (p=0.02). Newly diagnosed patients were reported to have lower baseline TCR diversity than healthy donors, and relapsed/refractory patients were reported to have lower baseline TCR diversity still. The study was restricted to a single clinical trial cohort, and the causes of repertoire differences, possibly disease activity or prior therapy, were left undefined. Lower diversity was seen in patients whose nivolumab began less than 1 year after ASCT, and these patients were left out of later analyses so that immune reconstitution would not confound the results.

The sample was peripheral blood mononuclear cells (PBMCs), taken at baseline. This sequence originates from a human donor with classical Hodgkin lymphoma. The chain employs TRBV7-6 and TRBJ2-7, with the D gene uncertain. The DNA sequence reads TGTGCCAGCAGCTCCGATTCAGTCGTCTCGCACGAGCAGTACTTC. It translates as CASSSDSVVSHEQYF.